This T cell receptor (beta chain) was sequenced for a study of blood T cell repertoires in COVID-19. Across the study: Material from acute and convalescent COVID-19 was sourced from the United States, Italy and Spain. Sample material is recorded as cDNA or gDNA derived from T cells, B-cell-depleted T cells, or PBMCs.

V was clipped by 0 bases and J by 3 bases, with 12 bases between them. Germline V CDR1 and CDR2: MGHRA, YSYEKL. The length of the CDR3 is 16 residues. Original data processing: Reference gene primer amplification gave nucleated cell count estimates. Some clones are missing from TCRdb's copy, which holds only in-frame ones; the method was immunoSEQ multiplex PCR. Clonal size and the V and J genes are those of that table, whereas D and trimming came from the DNA. This sample has around 97,000 clones, with about 90% found just once. This TCR derives from a human donor in a cohort sampled during active COVID-19. The sequenced sample was peripheral blood. The chain employs TRBV4-1 and TRBJ1-5; D call uncertain. In DNA, the CDR3 is TGCGCCAGCAGCCAAGACGGCCCAGGTGACAATCAGCCCCAGCATTTT. This translates into CASSQDGPGDNQPQHF.